The 5 T cell receptor beta chains listed next were all sequenced from one sample in a study of shared clonotypes between healthy human individuals. Here immunoSEQ multiplex PCR was the method, and the copy in TCRdb shows in-frame clones only, minus some. Of 2.3 million or so clones listed, more than 85% are singletons. Sequenced material: naive CD4+ T cells from PBMCs. Subset noted: CD45RA+ positively selected. These receptors all stem from a man aged 18 to 30 in good health. Some clones in this sample may be carry-over from other donors' samples.

The CDR3 nucleotides are TGTGCCAGCAGCAGTATCAGGGAGGGAACAGATACGCAGTATTTT. Amino acid sequence: CASSSIREGTDTQYF. This sequence joins TRBV5-8 and TRBJ2-3, with 7 bases that match TRBD2. The CDR3 totals 15 residues. Germline CDR1 is SGHTS and CDR2 is YDEGEE. V was pared by 4 bases and J by 3 bases, with 8 bases of the junction left unmatched. Full variable domain (remainder filled in from reference TRBV5-8 and TRBJ2-3): EAGVTQSPTHLIKTRGQQATLRCSPISGHTSVYWYQQALGLGLQFLLWYDEGEERNRGNFPPRFSGRQFPNYSSELNVNALELEDSALYLCASSSIREGTDTQYFGPGTRLTVL.

The chain employs TRBV5-1 and TRBJ2-3; 15 positions match TRBD2. There are 20 residues in the CDR3. V trimming: 4 bases; J trimming: 0 bases; junction bases outside the gene matches: 12. Germline CDR1 and CDR2: SGHRS and YFSETQ. DNA of the CDR3: TGCGCCAGCAGCCCCCAGGGACTAGCGGGGGGTCCCTCTAGCACAGATACGCAGTATTTT. This translates into CASSPQGLAGGPSSTDTQYF.

The rearrangement joins TRBV18 to TRBJ2-5; the D is unclear. The V and J ends lost 3 bases and 5 bases respectively, with 16 bases between them. Germline V gives CDR1 KGHSH, CDR2 LQKENI. The CDR3 runs to 15 residues. CDR3 loop: CASSPLGMGSETQYF. In DNA, the CDR3 is TGTGCCAGCTCACCTCTCGGAATGGGAAGTGAGACCCAGTACTTC. Full variable domain (remainder filled in from reference TRBV18 and TRBJ2-5): NAGVMQNPRHLVRRRGQEARLRCSPMKGHSHVYWYRQLPEEGLKFMVYLQKENIIDESGMPKERFSAEFPKEGPSILRIQQVVRGDSAAYFCASSPLGMGSETQYFGPGTRLLVL.

The V gene is TRBV7-2, the J gene TRBJ2-5; 7 bases fit TRBD2. This CDR3 is 14 amino acids long. Looked up from germline, CDR1 is SGHTA and CDR2 is FQGNSA. J gave up 7 bases and V 1 base, and 6 bases lay outside the gene matches. The CDR3, as DNA: TGTGCCAGCAGCTTAGTCGACGGGGGGTGGACCCAGTACTTC. This encodes CASSLVDGGWTQYF.

The J gene is TRBJ1-3, the V gene TRBV18, with D perhaps matching TRBD1 (6 bases). Germline V gene lookup returns CDR1 KGHSH and CDR2 LQKENI. CDR3 length: 13 amino acids. Trimming removed 5 bases from V and 7 bases from J, with 12 bases in between. In nucleotides, the CDR3 is TGTGCCAGCTCAATTGGAAGGGGGAACACCATATATTTT. As protein: CASSIGRGNTIYF. The full variable domain, completed using reference TRBV18 and TRBJ1-3, is NAGVMQNPRHLVRRRGQEARLRCSPMKGHSHVYWYRQLPEEGLKFMVYLQKENIIDESGMPKERFSAEFPKEGPSILRIQQVVRGDSAAYFCASSIGRGNTIYFGEGSWLTVV.